A selection of T cell receptor beta chains follows, all from one sample in a study of quantifying T cell responses using KT2 cells. TCRdb recomputed calls from the UMI-ligation and nested PCR reads with MiXCR, one row per CDR3 protein. The sample has around 35,000 distinct CDR3 sequences; about 9.3% are singletons. The sequencing input was PBMCs spiked with cells of the T cell clone KT2. The receptor source for this set is a human donor. CDR3s include the opening cysteine and the closing phenylalanine or tryptophan. Fields, in order: CDR3 DNA, CDR3 protein, D gene, J gene, V gene, clone size. A D gene is named only where the DNA matches it firmly. Some rows mark clone size as missing; the rest say once, few, many or name a class of expanded clone.

CDR3 DNA: TGCGCCAGCAGCCTAGGGACGGTACCCTACGAGCAGTACTTC
CDR3 protein: CASSLGTVPYEQYF
D gene: .
J gene: TRBJ2-7
V gene: TRBV5-1
clone size: .

CDR3 DNA: TGTGCCAGCAGGGAGGGACCCGTGGGAGCTTTCTTT
CDR3 protein: CASREGPVGAFF
D gene: .
J gene: TRBJ1-1
V gene: TRBV12-3/TRBV12-4
clone size: .

CDR3 DNA: TGTGCCAGCAGCTTAGTGAGGGTCCCGAGACCCCCAATTACGCGCACAGATACGCAGTATTTT
CDR3 protein: CASSLVRVPRPPITRTDTQYF
D gene: .
J gene: TRBJ2-3
V gene: TRBV7-8
clone size: many

CDR3 DNA: TGCGCCAGCAGCTCAAGGACAGGCTCAGAAGAGACCCAGTACTTC
CDR3 protein: CASSSRTGSEETQYF
D gene: TRBD1
J gene: TRBJ2-5
V gene: TRBV5-1
clone size: few

CDR3 DNA: TGTGCCAGCAGCTTAAGGGACCGAGACACAGATACGCAGTATTTT
CDR3 protein: CASSLRDRDTDTQYF
D gene: .
J gene: TRBJ2-3
V gene: TRBV7-2
clone size: .

CDR3 DNA: TGTGCCAGCAGCCAAACGACAGGGACGAACACTGAAGCTTTCTTT
CDR3 protein: CASSQTTGTNTEAFF
D gene: TRBD1
J gene: TRBJ1-1
V gene: TRBV6-1
clone size: few

CDR3 DNA: TGTGCCAGCAGTTTAACGAGAATCGACCGCACAGATACGCAGTATTTT
CDR3 protein: CASSLTRIDRTDTQYF
D gene: .
J gene: TRBJ2-3
V gene: TRBV12-3/TRBV12-4
clone size: .

CDR3 DNA: TGTGCCAGTAGTAGCTGGACGGGAACGAATGAAAAACTGTTTTTT
CDR3 protein: CASSSWTGTNEKLFF
D gene: .
J gene: TRBJ1-4
V gene: TRBV19
clone size: .

CDR3 DNA: TGTGCCAGCAGTTTAGGACAGGGGCCCTATTGGTGGTTCTTC
CDR3 protein: CASSLGQGPYWWFF
D gene: TRBD1
J gene: TRBJ2-1
V gene: TRBV12-3/TRBV12-4
clone size: few

CDR3 DNA: TGTGCCAGCAGCTTAGCGGGAGCGGGCACAGATACGCAGTATTTT
CDR3 protein: CASSLAGAGTDTQYF
D gene: .
J gene: TRBJ2-3
V gene: TRBV11-2
clone size: many

CDR3 DNA: TGTGCCAGCAGCAAGGGCCCCGAGCAGTACTTC
CDR3 protein: CASSKGPEQYF
D gene: .
J gene: TRBJ2-7
V gene: TRBV7-2
clone size: many

CDR3 DNA: TGTGCCAGCAGCTTAGCGGGGGGGATCCGAAACGAGCAGTACTTC
CDR3 protein: CASSLAGGIRNEQYF
D gene: TRBD2
J gene: TRBJ2-7
V gene: TRBV7-2
clone size: .

CDR3 DNA: TGCAGTGCTAGAAGTTGGGGGGTGGGCGGGACCTATAATTCACCCCTCCACTTT
CDR3 protein: CSARSWGVGGTYNSPLHF
D gene: .
J gene: TRBJ1-6
V gene: TRBV20-1
clone size: few

CDR3 DNA: TGTGCCAGCAGCGAGAGAGGGACTGAAGCTTTCTTT
CDR3 protein: CASSERGTEAFF
D gene: .
J gene: TRBJ1-1
V gene: TRBV5-6
clone size: .

CDR3 DNA: TGTGCCAGCAGTTTATATTTTGGGGATGGCTACACCTTC
CDR3 protein: CASSLYFGDGYTF
D gene: .
J gene: TRBJ1-2
V gene: TRBV27
clone size: many

CDR3 DNA: TGTGCCAGCAGTAGCGGGGGGCCGCGCACAGATACGCAGTATTTT
CDR3 protein: CASSSGGPRTDTQYF
D gene: TRBD2
J gene: TRBJ2-3
V gene: TRBV12-3/TRBV12-4
clone size: few

CDR3 DNA: TGTGCCAGCAGCTTGGATTGGGCTGAGCAGTTCTTC
CDR3 protein: CASSLDWAEQFF
D gene: .
J gene: TRBJ2-1
V gene: TRBV5-4
clone size: few

CDR3 DNA: TGCGCCAGCAGCTTGGGGTCCACCGGGGCCTACGAGCAGTACTTC
CDR3 protein: CASSLGSTGAYEQYF
D gene: .
J gene: TRBJ2-7
V gene: TRBV5-1
clone size: .

CDR3 DNA: TGTGCCAGCAGCCAAATTAATTCACCCCTCCACTTT
CDR3 protein: CASSQINSPLHF
D gene: .
J gene: TRBJ1-6
V gene: TRBV14
clone size: .